This TCR beta chain was sequenced in a study of blood T cell repertoires in COVID-19. Produced via immunoSEQ multiplex PCR; TCRdb's table is partial and in-frame only. In the table there are some 330,000 clones, over 75% of which are singletons. Which cohort a participant joined came from the clinical history participants gave. CDR1 and CDR2 from the germline V gene are KGHSH and LQKENI. Trimming left V 3 bases short and J 0 bases short, with 12 bases between. The CDR3 runs 16 residues. The origin of this receptor is a man aged 25 to 45 who had recovered from COVID-19. Sequenced input: PBMCs or T cells enriched from blood (not recorded which). The V and J genes are TRBV18 and TRBJ1-5; perhaps TRBD1 as D (5 bases). The CDR3 DNA follows: TGTGCCAGCTCACCTGGAGCAGGGTATAGCAATCAGCCCCAGCATTTT. It encodes CASSPGAGYSNQPQHF.